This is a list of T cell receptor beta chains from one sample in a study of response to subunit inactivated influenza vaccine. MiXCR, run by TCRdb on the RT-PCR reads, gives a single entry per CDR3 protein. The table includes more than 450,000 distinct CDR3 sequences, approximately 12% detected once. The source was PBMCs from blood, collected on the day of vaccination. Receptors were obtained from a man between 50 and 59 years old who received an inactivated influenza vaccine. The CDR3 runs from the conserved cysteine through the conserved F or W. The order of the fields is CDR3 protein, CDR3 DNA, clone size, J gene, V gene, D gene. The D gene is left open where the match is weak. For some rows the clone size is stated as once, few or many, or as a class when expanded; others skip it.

cdr3_aa: CASSLALFSSYEQYF
cdr3_nt: TGTGCCAGCAGCTTGGCGTTGTTCAGCTCCTACGAGCAGTACTTC
clone_size: many
j_call: TRBJ2-7
v_call: TRBV5-6
d_call: NA

cdr3_aa: CASSQAGQGGQPQHF
cdr3_nt: TGCGCCAGCAGCCAGGCGGGACAGGGAGGTCAGCCCCAGCATTTT
clone_size: many
j_call: TRBJ1-5
v_call: TRBV4-1
d_call: TRBD1

cdr3_aa: CSVEDQRTGNTGELFF
cdr3_nt: TGCAGCGTTGAAGACCAAAGGACAGGGAACACCGGGGAGCTGTTTTTT
clone_size: NA
j_call: TRBJ2-2
v_call: TRBV29-1
d_call: TRBD1

cdr3_aa: CSVDRTNTGELFF
cdr3_nt: TGCAGCGTTGATAGGACTAACACCGGGGAGCTGTTTTTT
clone_size: many
j_call: TRBJ2-2
v_call: TRBV29-1
d_call: NA

cdr3_aa: CASSLYPGAGRTEAFF
cdr3_nt: TGCGCCAGCAGCCTCTACCCCGGGGCCGGTCGCACTGAAGCTTTCTTT
clone_size: few
j_call: TRBJ1-1
v_call: TRBV5-1
d_call: NA

cdr3_aa: CSAREPSGREETQYF
cdr3_nt: TGCAGTGCTAGAGAGCCTAGCGGGAGGGAAGAGACCCAGTACTTC
clone_size: NA
j_call: TRBJ2-5
v_call: TRBV20-1
d_call: TRBD2

cdr3_aa: CASSPLAGEKFF
cdr3_nt: TGTGCCAGCAGCCCTTTAGCGGGGGAGAAGTTCTTC
clone_size: NA
j_call: TRBJ2-1
v_call: TRBV12-3/TRBV12-4
d_call: TRBD2

cdr3_aa: CASSPNRDGTQYF
cdr3_nt: TGTGCCAGCAGTCCGAATAGGGATGGGACCCAGTACTTC
clone_size: few
j_call: TRBJ2-5
v_call: TRBV12-3/TRBV12-4
d_call: NA

cdr3_aa: CAISGQGVADTQYF
cdr3_nt: TGTGCCATCAGTGGACAGGGGGTCGCGGATACGCAGTATTTT
clone_size: few
j_call: TRBJ2-3
v_call: TRBV10-3
d_call: TRBD1

cdr3_aa: CSARGGGTDVRSGYTF
cdr3_nt: TGCAGTGCTAGAGGGGGGGGGACGGATGTAAGAAGTGGCTACACCTTC
clone_size: NA
j_call: TRBJ1-2
v_call: TRBV20-1
d_call: NA

cdr3_aa: CASSLEGLEQFF
cdr3_nt: TGCGCCAGCAGCTTGGAGGGTTTGGAGCAGTTCTTC
clone_size: NA
j_call: TRBJ2-1
v_call: TRBV5-1
d_call: NA

cdr3_aa: CSARELDRGYNEQFF
cdr3_nt: TGCAGTGCTAGAGAACTCGACAGGGGCTACAATGAGCAGTTCTTC
clone_size: few
j_call: TRBJ2-1
v_call: TRBV20-1
d_call: TRBD1

cdr3_aa: CASSFWTSGIPYEQYF
cdr3_nt: TGTGCCAGCAGTTTCTGGACTAGCGGGATCCCCTACGAGCAGTACTTC
clone_size: NA
j_call: TRBJ2-7
v_call: TRBV12-3/TRBV12-4
d_call: TRBD2

cdr3_aa: CASSDRGKGNEQFF
cdr3_nt: TGTGCCAGCAGCGATCGGGGCAAGGGCAATGAGCAGTTCTTC
clone_size: NA
j_call: TRBJ2-1
v_call: TRBV9
d_call: NA

cdr3_aa: CASSLDFGTSLNEQFF
cdr3_nt: TGTGCCAGCAGTTTAGATTTCGGGACTAGTCTCAATGAGCAGTTCTTC
clone_size: many
j_call: TRBJ2-1
v_call: TRBV28
d_call: TRBD2

cdr3_aa: CSSHRPGLAGNEQYF
cdr3_nt: TGCAGTTCTCATCGACCGGGACTAGCGGGTAACGAGCAGTACTTC
clone_size: few
j_call: TRBJ2-7
v_call: TRBV20-1
d_call: TRBD2

cdr3_aa: CASSLLTSGANVLTF
cdr3_nt: TGTGCCAGCAGCTTGTTGACCTCTGGGGCCAACGTCCTGACTTTC
clone_size: few
j_call: TRBJ2-6
v_call: TRBV7-2
d_call: NA

cdr3_aa: CSVEPGLKTQETQYF
cdr3_nt: TGCAGCGTTGAACCTGGGCTGAAAACCCAAGAGACCCAGTACTTC
clone_size: NA
j_call: TRBJ2-5
v_call: TRBV29-1
d_call: NA

cdr3_aa: CAWNGRQGSSYEQYF
cdr3_nt: TGTGCCTGGAACGGGCGGCAGGGGAGCTCCTACGAGCAGTACTTC
clone_size: once
j_call: TRBJ2-7
v_call: TRBV30
d_call: NA

cdr3_aa: CAWSLGLASTGELFF
cdr3_nt: TGTGCCTGGAGTTTGGGACTAGCGAGCACCGGGGAGCTGTTTTTT
clone_size: few
j_call: TRBJ2-2
v_call: TRBV30
d_call: TRBD2

cdr3_aa: CASSYRGSGAVNTEAFF
cdr3_nt: TGTGCCAGCAGTTACCGAGGGTCCGGGGCAGTTAACACTGAAGCTTTCTTT
clone_size: many
j_call: TRBJ1-1
v_call: TRBV6-5
d_call: NA

cdr3_aa: CASSPVEDTQYF
cdr3_nt: TGCGCCAGCAGCCCGGTAGAAGATACGCAGTATTTT
clone_size: few
j_call: TRBJ2-3
v_call: TRBV5-1
d_call: NA

cdr3_aa: CSVAMRQKRTEAFF
cdr3_nt: TGCAGCGTGGCCATGAGACAAAAGAGAACTGAAGCTTTCTTT
clone_size: NA
j_call: TRBJ1-1
v_call: TRBV29-1
d_call: NA

cdr3_aa: CASSHESGKVRNEQFF
cdr3_nt: TGTGCCAGCAGCCATGAAAGCGGGAAGGTTAGGAATGAGCAGTTCTTC
clone_size: NA
j_call: TRBJ2-1
v_call: TRBV4-2
d_call: TRBD2

cdr3_aa: CATSDFTSGNNNEQFF
cdr3_nt: TGTGCCACCAGTGATTTTACTAGCGGGAACAACAATGAGCAGTTCTTC
clone_size: many
j_call: TRBJ2-1
v_call: TRBV24-1
d_call: TRBD2

cdr3_aa: CSARGPAEELFF
cdr3_nt: TGCAGTGCTAGAGGCCCGGCGGAGGAGCTGTTTTTT
clone_size: few
j_call: TRBJ2-2
v_call: TRBV20-1
d_call: NA

cdr3_aa: CASSQPVEQYF
cdr3_nt: TGCGCCAGCAGCCAACCGGTCGAGCAGTACTTC
clone_size: NA
j_call: TRBJ2-7
v_call: TRBV4-3
d_call: NA

cdr3_aa: CASSLVGGGARYNEQFF
cdr3_nt: TGTGCCAGCAGCTTAGTTGGAGGGGGTGCTCGCTACAATGAGCAGTTCTTC
clone_size: few
j_call: TRBJ2-1
v_call: TRBV7-9
d_call: NA

cdr3_aa: CALFKRFVGSRDTEAFF
cdr3_nt: TGCGCCCTCTTTAAGCGGTTCGTGGGGTCCAGGGACACTGAAGCTTTCTTT
clone_size: few
j_call: TRBJ1-1
v_call: TRBV2
d_call: NA

cdr3_aa: CAISGLAGQETQYF
cdr3_nt: TGTGCCATCAGTGGCCTAGCGGGGCAAGAGACCCAGTACTTC
clone_size: many
j_call: TRBJ2-5
v_call: TRBV10-3
d_call: TRBD2

cdr3_aa: CSPPDSPNTGELFF
cdr3_nt: TGCAGTCCCCCGGACAGTCCGAACACCGGGGAGCTGTTTTTT
clone_size: NA
j_call: TRBJ2-2
v_call: TRBV20-1
d_call: NA

cdr3_aa: CASSLTSSGGIKATQYF
cdr3_nt: TGCGCCAGCAGCTTGACATCAAGTGGCGGGATTAAGGCTACGCAGTATTTT
clone_size: few
j_call: TRBJ2-3
v_call: TRBV5-1
d_call: NA

cdr3_aa: CASSQDFVRGSEQFF
cdr3_nt: TGTGCCAGCAGCCAAGATTTTGTCCGCGGGAGTGAGCAGTTCTTC
clone_size: many
j_call: TRBJ2-1
v_call: TRBV4-2
d_call: TRBD2

cdr3_aa: CASSESVGQSIYNEQFF
cdr3_nt: TGTGCCAGCAGTGAAAGTGTGGGACAGTCCATCTACAATGAGCAGTTCTTC
clone_size: NA
j_call: TRBJ2-1
v_call: TRBV2
d_call: TRBD1

cdr3_aa: CASPPWKGTTYEQYF
cdr3_nt: TGTGCCAGCCCTCCCTGGAAGGGAACGACCTACGAGCAGTACTTC
clone_size: NA
j_call: TRBJ2-7
v_call: TRBV12-3/TRBV12-4
d_call: NA

cdr3_aa: CASSQEVAAGPEAFF
cdr3_nt: TGCGCCAGCAGCCAAGAAGTAGCGGCAGGCCCCGAAGCTTTCTTT
clone_size: few
j_call: TRBJ1-1
v_call: TRBV4-1
d_call: NA

cdr3_aa: CASSFPGHRTSGNYEQYF
cdr3_nt: TGTGCCAGCAGCTTCCCGGGACACCGGACTAGCGGGAATTACGAGCAGTACTTC
clone_size: NA
j_call: TRBJ2-7
v_call: TRBV5-5
d_call: TRBD2